Below, 29 T cell receptor beta chains from the same sample are listed, as sequenced in a study of T cells in Graves' hyperthyroidism and ophthalmopathy (dated by TCRdb to the late 2010s). The library was produced with multiplex PCR. Sequenced on an Illumina HiSeq 2000. TCR beta CDR3 regions were amplified from RNA transcripts. The TCR CDR3 was subjected to a first round of RT-PCR using the HTBI primer set and the Qiagen OneStep RT-PCR kit. Through fastp at Q25 and MiXCR, TCRdb rebuilt clones from the public reads, retaining in-frame beta chains. Each CDR3 protein appears once, grouped with its most common genes and DNA. The sample table contains around 350,000 distinct CDR3 sequences; only one count was recorded for approximately 19% of them. The ten largest clones take up around 3.4% of the sample. The sample was blood. These receptors were obtained from a woman aged 18-30 years with Graves' hyperthyroidism.

This clonotype was seen at least ten times. V usage is TRBV7-3 and J usage is TRBJ2-7, with D perhaps matching TRBD1 or TRBD2 (5 bases each). Germline V lookup: CDR1 SGHTA, CDR2 FQGTGA. The CDR3 runs 14 residues. The ends were cut back, 4 bases at V and 6 bases at J, with 16 bases in the middle. The CDR3 nucleotides are TGTGCCAGCAGCTCTGACCGGGGCCCAGGCGAGCAGTACTTC. Its protein product is CASSSDRGPGEQYF.

The V and J genes are TRBV4-2 and TRBJ2-7; 8 positions match TRBD1. This CDR3 comprises 14 residues. Germline lookup yields CDR1 LGHNA and CDR2 YNFKEQ. The V gene end was trimmed by 5 bases and the J gene end by 3 bases; junction bases not matched to a gene: 6. The CDR3 region has the DNA TGTGCCAGCAGCTCCGGGACAGGAGACTACGAGCAGTACGTC. Residues: CASSSGTGDYEQYV.

V usage is TRBV6-1 and J usage is TRBJ2-7; D perhaps matches TRBD1 (5 bases). This CDR3 is 12 amino acids long. The ends were cut back, 10 bases at V and 0 bases at J, with 10 bases in the middle. Germline CDR1 reads MNHNS; CDR2 reads SASEGT. CDR3 in DNA: TGTGCCACCCACAGGAGCTCCTACGAGCAGTACTTC. This sequence encodes CATHRSSYEQYF.

J is TRBJ2-5 and V is TRBV7-2; unclear D gene. There are 17 residues in the CDR3. CDR1 is SGHTA and CDR2 is FQGNSA in the germline V gene. The V gene lost 3 bases and the J gene lost 5 bases, with 22 bases spanning the gap. The CDR3 loop reads CASSLGSVRDRGETQYF. The CDR3 DNA reads TGTGCCAGCAGCTTGGGTTCGGTTAGGGATCGTGGGGAGACCCAGTACTTC.

The table lists this clonotype with many counts. This chain links TRBV29-1 with TRBJ1-5; TRBD1 might be the D (5 bases). Trimming shortened V by 0 bases and J by 4 bases, and 7 bases separated the two germline ends. Per the germline V gene, CDR1 is SQVTM and CDR2 is ANQGSEA. This CDR3 has 13 amino acids. The CDR3 region has the DNA TGCAGCGTTGAAGAGACAGTAAATCAGCCCCAGCATTTT. It encodes CSVEETVNQPQHF. Complete variable domain (other parts from reference TRBV29-1 and TRBJ1-5): SAVISQKPSRDICQRGTSLTIQCQVDSQVTMMFWYRQQPGQSLTLIATANQGSEATYESGFVIDKFPISRPNLTFSTLTVSNMSPEDSSIYLCSVEETVNQPQHFGDGTRLSIL.

This clonotype was seen at least ten times. This sequence joins TRBV2 and TRBJ1-2; 9 bases are a match to TRBD1. Looked up from germline, CDR1 is SNHLY and CDR2 is FYNNEI. Trimming at V came to 6 bases and at J to 0 bases, leaving 5 bases not matched to a gene. The CDR3 runs to 15 residues. CDR3 in amino acids: CASRTGGTSNYGYTF. CDR3 DNA sequence: TGTGCCAGCAGGACAGGGGGGACCTCTAACTATGGCTACACCTTC.

This clonotype was seen repeatedly, ten times or more. The chain carries TRBV6-2 or TRBV6-3 and TRBJ1-5; 7 bases fit TRBD1. The CDR3 consists of 13 residues. V shed 9 bases and J 5 bases; nucleotides not matched to a gene: 7. The germline CDR1 and CDR2 sequences are MNHEY and SVGEGT. The CDR3 loop reads CASIDDRDQPQHF. CDR3 sequence (DNA): TGTGCCAGTATAGACGACAGGGATCAGCCCCAGCATTTT.

This clonotype occurred many times. This chain uses TRBV7-8 with TRBJ2-7; 8 bases fit TRBD2. The V gene end was trimmed by 5 bases and the J gene end by 2 bases; junction bases not matched to a gene: 11. In germline, CDR1 is SGHVS, CDR2 FQNEAQ. This CDR3 spans 16 amino acids. CDR3 in DNA: TGTGCCAGCAGCCCACTCTATCGGCGGGGGGCCTACGAGCAGTACTTC. Amino acids: CASSPLYRRGAYEQYF.

This clonotype was seen ten or more times. The chain joins TRBV13 to TRBJ2-5, with TRBD2 matching 8 bases. This CDR3 contains 15 residues. CDR1 is PRHDT, CDR2 FYEKMQ, per germline (reference sequence). After removal of 0 bases from V and 1 base from J, the junction contained 1 base not matched to a gene. The CDR3 nucleotides read TGTGCCAGCAGCTTAGGTCGGGGGGGCCAAGAGACCCAGTACTTC. Its protein is CASSLGRGGQETQYF.

This clonotype was seen at least ten times. The chain carries TRBV6-2 or TRBV6-3 and TRBJ2-7; TRBD2 matches 12 bases. The CDR3 runs 17 residues. CDR1 and CDR2 (germline): MNHEY, SVGEGT. The J segment lost 0 bases and the V segment lost 6 bases, leaving 9 bases of the junction unmatched. The CDR3 loop reads CASRTTSGGFYSYEQYF. DNA of the CDR3: TGTGCCAGCAGGACGACTAGCGGGGGATTTTACTCCTACGAGCAGTACTTC.

V is TRBV2 and J is TRBJ2-7; D is perhaps TRBD1 or TRBD2 (6 bases each). Germline CDR1 reads SNHLY; CDR2 reads FYNNEI. The CDR3 sequence is 13 residues long. Trimming cost V 8 bases and J 7 bases, with 18 bases left between them. In nucleotides, the CDR3 is TGTGCCAGCGGGGGGACAACCCTGGGAGAGCAGTACTTC. Its translation: CASGGTTLGEQYF.

This clonotype has just a few counts. The V gene is TRBV10-3, the J gene TRBJ1-5; perhaps TRBD1 as D (6 bases). This CDR3 region has 13 residues. Germline V gives CDR1 ENHRY, CDR2 SYGVKD. The V end was cut by 8 bases, the J end by 4 bases, with 12 bases between. This chain's CDR3 is CAIARTENQPQHF. CDR3 bases: TGTGCCATCGCCAGGACAGAAAATCAGCCCCAGCATTTT.

This clonotype was detected ten times or more. The chain couples TRBV11-2 to TRBJ2-5; TRBD1 or TRBD2 may be the D gene (6 bases each). The CDR3 covers 13 residues. Germline V gene lookup returns CDR1 SGHAT and CDR2 FQNNGV. Trimming left V 5 bases short and J 8 bases short, with 15 bases between. The CDR3 spells CASSRDSGATQYF. CDR3 sequence (DNA): TGTGCCAGCAGCCGGGACTCAGGGGCTACCCAGTACTTC.

This clonotype was seen many times. V gene TRBV18 combines with J gene TRBJ1-1; D not resolved. V dropped 5 bases and J dropped 0 bases, with 10 bases sitting between them. Germline-derived CDR1 and CDR2 are KGHSH and LQKENI. This CDR3 has 14 residues. The chain's CDR3 is CASSSVFMNTEAFF. CDR3 coding DNA: TGTGCCAGCTCATCGGTCTTCATGAACACTGAAGCTTTCTTT. The variable domain in full, with the rest retrieved from reference TRBV18 and TRBJ1-1, is NAGVMQNPRHLVRRRGQEARLRCSPMKGHSHVYWYRQLPEEGLKFMVYLQKENIIDESGMPKERFSAEFPKEGPSILRIQQVVRGDSAAYFCASSSVFMNTEAFFGQGTRLTVV.

This clonotype has a count of ten or more. This chain uses TRBV6-2 or TRBV6-3 with TRBJ2-5; D possibly corresponds to TRBD1 (6 bases). CDR3 length equals 14 residues. V was pared by 4 bases and J by 2 bases, with 11 bases between. Germline CDR1 reads MNHEY; CDR2 reads SVGEGT. CDR3 region: CASSSGQLQETQYF. CDR3 bases: TGTGCCAGCAGTTCCGGACAGTTACAAGAGACCCAGTACTTC.

The rearrangement joins TRBV7-2 to TRBJ2-6, with unresolved D. The V end lost 8 bases, the J end lost 4 bases, and 9 bases lay between the germline ends. Germline CDR1 and CDR2: SGHTA and FQGNSA. CDR3 length: 13 residues. Here the CDR3 DNA reads TGTGCCAGCGGACCAAAGGGGGCCAACGTCCTGACTTTC. This encodes CASGPKGANVLTF.

At least ten counts were recorded for this clonotype. The chain has TRBV12-3 or TRBV12-4 and TRBJ1-1, with D possibly matching TRBD1 (5 bases). This CDR3 comprises 16 residues. The ends were cut back, 0 bases at V and 0 bases at J, with 11 bases in the middle. This CDR3 reads CASSLAYRIMNTEAFF. The CDR3 nucleotides are TGTGCCAGCAGTTTAGCGTACAGGATTATGAACACTGAAGCTTTCTTT.

Only a few counts were recorded for this clonotype. One end of the junction does not line up with germline, which may come from a read error. The rearrangement joins TRBV4-2 to TRBJ2-4, with 11 bases lining up with TRBD2. The CDR3 extends over 16 amino acids. Germline CDR1 is LGHNA and CDR2 is YNFKEQ. The CDR3 region is CAGSQEGVAGGNIQYF. The CDR3 nucleotides are TGTGCCGGCAGCCAAGAGGGAGTAGCGGGGGGGAACATTCAGTACTTC.

This CDR3 is CASSRVFNQPQHF. CDR3 sequence (DNA): TGTGCCAGCAGTCGCGTCTTCAATCAGCCCCAGCATTTT. The chain uses TRBV6-1 and TRBJ1-5, with D unclear. The CDR3 loop spans 13 amino acids. In germline, CDR1 is MNHNS, CDR2 SASEGT. Between the trimmed V and J ends, which lost 5 bases and 3 bases, there was a span of 8 bases.

This clonotype was picked up many times. The CDR3 protein is CASRAGGEGYGYTF. The DNA of the CDR3 is TGTGCCAGCAGGGCAGGGGGCGAGGGCTATGGCTACACCTTC. This sequence joins TRBV28 and TRBJ1-2; 8 positions match TRBD1. CDR1 and CDR2 (germline): MDHEN, SYDVKM. The trim removed 6 bases at V and 4 bases at J, leaving 7 bases unmatched. The CDR3 is made up of 14 amino acids.

This clonotype was counted at least ten times. The chain links TRBV12-3 or TRBV12-4 to TRBJ1-2; D is perhaps TRBD1 (5 bases). V gave up 5 bases and J gave up 0 bases, with 10 bases separating them. This CDR3 comprises 14 residues. DNA for the CDR3: TGTGCCAGCAGTCCTGACAGATCTAACTATGGCTACACCTTC. Its protein product is CASSPDRSNYGYTF.

This sequence joins TRBV28 and TRBJ1-1; 9 positions match TRBD1. The CDR3 totals 15 residues. CDR1 MDHEN and CDR2 SYDVKM come from the germline V gene. Trimming removed 6 bases from V and 3 bases from J; junction bases left unmatched: 8. CDR3: CASSKDRGSYTEAFF. CDR3 in DNA: TGTGCCAGCAGCAAGGACAGGGGATCGTACACTGAAGCTTTCTTT.

This clonotype was counted only a few times. The chain links TRBV9 to TRBJ1-1; 8 bases are shared with TRBD1. Germline loops: CDR1 SGDLS, CDR2 YYNGEE. The length of the CDR3 is 14 residues. Germline trimming cut 3 bases from V and 6 bases from J; bases unmatched to any gene: 7. DNA for the CDR3: TGTGCCAGCAGCGCAACAGGGGGGGTAGCTGAAGCTTTCTTT. This encodes CASSATGGVAEAFF.

The chain uses TRBV2 and TRBJ1-2, with 9 bases matching TRBD1. Looked up from germline, CDR1 is SNHLY and CDR2 is FYNNEI. Trimming cost V 4 bases and J 4 bases; bases outside gene matches: 7. CDR3 length: 15 amino acids. CDR3 protein: CASSGFGQGPYGYTF. As DNA, the CDR3 is TGTGCCAGCAGTGGGTTTGGACAGGGGCCCTATGGCTACACCTTC.

This clonotype was observed at least ten times. This chain connects TRBV11-2 to TRBJ2-5; the D gene is possibly TRBD2 (6 bases). CDR1 SGHAT and CDR2 FQNNGV come from the germline V gene. This CDR3 comprises 14 residues. V was pared by 6 bases and J by 0 bases, with 11 bases between. CDR3 sequence reads: CASSSRGNQETQYF. In nucleotides, the CDR3 is TGTGCCAGCAGTTCTCGGGGGAACCAAGAGACCCAGTACTTC.

As regards this clonotype: One junction end disagrees with the germline gene, perhaps due to a read error. The rearrangement links TRBV10-3 to TRBJ2-7; TRBD1 matches at 8 bases. Germline V gene sequence: CDR1 ENHRY, CDR2 SYGVKD. CDR3 size: 13 residues. The CDR3 DNA reads TGTGCCATCAGTGATTCATCCGGGACAGGCTCCTCCTTC. Translated, it gives CAISDSSGTGSSF.

As concerns this clonotype: A much more abundant neighbour one base away suggests this may be a read error. The chain combines TRBV19 with TRBJ1-5; D gene uncertain. Trimming stripped 4 bases from V and 7 bases from J, with 14 bases between. The CDR3 is made up of 14 amino acids. Per the germline V gene, CDR1 is LNHDA and CDR2 is SQIVND (reference sequence). As DNA, the CDR3 is TGTGCCAGTAGTACTGCAGTGGGGTACCAGCCCCAGCATTTT. Protein product: CASSTAVGYQPQHF.

This clonotype was recorded at least ten times. The chain combines TRBV28 with TRBJ1-1, with D uncertain. CDR1 and CDR2 from the germline V gene are MDHEN and SYDVKM. This CDR3 contains 14 residues. V was cut by 7 bases and J by 7 bases, with 19 bases left in between. The CDR3 nucleotides read TGTGCCAGCATTCCTTCCTTGGGAGGGTTTGAAGCTTTCTTT. The encoded protein is CASIPSLGGFEAFF. Complete variable domain (other parts from reference TRBV28 and TRBJ1-1): DVKVTQSSRYLVKRTGEKVFLECVQDMDHENMFWYRQDPGLGLRLIYFSYDVKMKEKGDIPEGYSVSREKKERFSLILESASTNQTSMYLCASIPSLGGFEAFFGQGTRLTVV.

This clonotype occurred many times. The genes are TRBV11-2 and TRBJ2-4, with a possible D match to TRBD1 (6 bases). V was trimmed by 2 bases and J by 8 bases, leaving 13 bases between them. Germline lookup yields CDR1 SGHAT and CDR2 FQNNGV. There are 14 residues in the CDR3. CDR3 residues: CASSLPTGSDIQYF. Written as DNA, the CDR3 is TGTGCCAGCAGCTTACCAACAGGGTCAGACATTCAGTACTTC.